Listed below are T cell receptor beta chains from one sample, sequenced in a study of blood T cell repertoires in COVID-19. Data came from immunoSEQ multiplex PCR; TCRdb stores just in-frame clones and leaves some out. The repertoire holds roughly 200,000 clones, with about 83% as singletons. Sequences were obtained from peripheral blood. Every receptor here comes from a woman between 18 and 29 years old who had recovered from COVID-19. The CDR3 runs from the conserved cysteine through the conserved F or W. Each record gives: V gene, J gene, CDR3 protein.

V: TRBV6-2/TRBV6-3
J: TRBJ2-7
CDR3: CASSYISGPSGSYEQYF

V: TRBV30
J: TRBJ2-2
CDR3: CAGAVTGDTGELFF

V: TRBV14
J: TRBJ1-6
CDR3: CASSQDEGTGNSPLHF

V: TRBV6-5
J: TRBJ1-6
CDR3: CASSYQTGSNSPLHF

V: TRBV2
J: TRBJ1-2
CDR3: CASSADAGTADGYTF

V: TRBV9
J: TRBJ1-4
CDR3: CASSPRGGATNEKLFF

V: TRBV5-4
J: TRBJ1-1
CDR3: CASSAPGHSNTEAFF

V: TRBV5-1
J: TRBJ2-7
CDR3: CASSLAAASYEQYF

V: TRBV7-2
J: TRBJ2-1
CDR3: CASSPGLAFDEQFF

V: TRBV3-1/TRBV3-2
J: TRBJ2-1
CDR3: CASSQDITYNEQFF

V: TRBV5-1
J: TRBJ2-1
CDR3: CASSLSTLSSYNEQFF

V: TRBV7-3
J: TRBJ2-3
CDR3: CASSFGLAGGYTDTQYF

V: TRBV29-1
J: TRBJ2-1
CDR3: CSVASGGRRYNEQFF

V: TRBV5-1
J: TRBJ2-7
CDR3: CASSRQGGGEQYF

V: TRBV5-1
J: TRBJ2-1
CDR3: CASSRVAGPNNEQFF

V: TRBV30
J: TRBJ1-2
CDR3: CALGLMEDYTF

V: TRBV4-3
J: TRBJ2-1
CDR3: CASSQVQRNNEQFF

V: TRBV5-4
J: TRBJ2-2
CDR3: CASSLLDPGGGTGELFF

V: TRBV5-1
J: TRBJ2-6
CDR3: CASSPRAGVISLSGANVLTF

V: TRBV5-1
J: TRBJ2-1
CDR3: CASSLGGGSSSNEQFF

V: TRBV4-1
J: TRBJ2-7
CDR3: CASSQDPGSYEQYF

V: TRBV6-5
J: TRBJ2-7
CDR3: CASSRRDTIYEQYF

V: TRBV7-9
J: TRBJ2-7
CDR3: CASSLLENEQYF

V: TRBV12-3/TRBV12-4
J: TRBJ2-7
CDR3: CASGQGIAYEQYF

V: TRBV6-5
J: TRBJ2-7
CDR3: CASSYWTGGHYEQYF

V: TRBV6-5
J: TRBJ2-5
CDR3: CASGRGRGETQYF

V: TRBV14
J: TRBJ2-7
CDR3: CASSRSTGLNYEQYF

V: TRBV25-1
J: TRBJ1-2
CDR3: CASSRDRGSRGYTF

V: TRBV28
J: TRBJ2-7
CDR3: CASSWTGPYEQYF

V: TRBV5-4
J: TRBJ1-2
CDR3: CASSPDRVGGYTF

V: TRBV5-1
J: TRBJ1-4
CDR3: CASSLRAGQYEKLFF

V: TRBV7-9
J: TRBJ2-1
CDR3: CASSPNYGSYNEQFF

V: TRBV12-3/TRBV12-4
J: TRBJ2-7
CDR3: CASSLQAPYEQYF

V: TRBV5-4
J: TRBJ2-3
CDR3: CASSISRLVGTDTQYF

V: TRBV19
J: TRBJ1-1
CDR3: CASGGQGFPEAFF

V: TRBV24-1
J: TRBJ2-2
CDR3: CATGLASGKNTGELFF

V: TRBV5-4
J: TRBJ1-1
CDR3: CASSPGTGGTEAFF

V: TRBV4-1
J: TRBJ2-3
CDR3: CASSQDPGSGWIGDTQYF

V: TRBV5-4
J: TRBJ1-4
CDR3: CASRHGQGEEKLFF

V: TRBV19
J: TRBJ1-2
CDR3: CASKDRGLANYGYTF

V: TRBV7-2
J: TRBJ1-6
CDR3: CASSLETGRNSPLHF

V: TRBV9
J: TRBJ2-1
CDR3: CASSAGLGGLAGNNEQFF

V: TRBV7-9
J: TRBJ1-1
CDR3: CASSRMAETEAFF

V: TRBV18
J: TRBJ1-3
CDR3: CASSLRMADSGNTIYF

V: TRBV19
J: TRBJ2-7
CDR3: CASSINFAGGDEQYF

V: TRBV27
J: TRBJ1-5
CDR3: CASSSIAGVNQPQHF

V: TRBV15
J: TRBJ1-1
CDR3: CATSRDQTGANTEAFF

V: TRBV11-2
J: TRBJ1-2
CDR3: CASSSRDRVHGYTF